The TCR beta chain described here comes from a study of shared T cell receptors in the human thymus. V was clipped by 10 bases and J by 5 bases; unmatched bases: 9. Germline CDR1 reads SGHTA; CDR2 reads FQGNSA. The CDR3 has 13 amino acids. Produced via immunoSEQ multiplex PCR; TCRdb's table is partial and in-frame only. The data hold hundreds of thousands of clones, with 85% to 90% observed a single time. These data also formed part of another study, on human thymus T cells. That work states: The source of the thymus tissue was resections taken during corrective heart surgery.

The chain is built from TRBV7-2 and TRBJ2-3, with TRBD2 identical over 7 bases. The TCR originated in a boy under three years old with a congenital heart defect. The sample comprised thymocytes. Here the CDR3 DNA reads TGTGCCACCAACGGGGGGAGTCGAGATACGCAGTATTTT. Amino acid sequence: CATNGGSRDTQYF.